This TCR beta chain was captured in a study of shared clonotypes between healthy human individuals. Study observations and caveats: Though the depth was large, rarefaction showed that sorted-subset sequencing was incomplete.

Only in-frame clones appear in the TCRdb table, and some are missing; sequencing was by immunoSEQ multiplex PCR. The sample has approximately 1.4 million clones, approximately 98% seen once. Comment on this clone: Its cognate antigen is unknown. Additional DNA sequences in this sample encode the identical CDR3.

All donors qualified as healthy HIV-negative adults and had experienced no recent acute infections or vaccinations. V dropped 2 bases and J dropped 5 bases, with 3 bases sitting between them. Germline V gene sequence: CDR1 MDHEN, CDR2 SYDVKM. CDR3 length equals 12 residues. Material: naive CD4+ T cells sorted from blood. Subset defined: CD45RA+ positively selected. This receptor was taken from a man younger than 40 in good health. The chain uses TRBV28 and TRBJ2-2; no reliable D call. Written as DNA, the CDR3 is TGTGCCAGCAGTTTAGGAACCGGGGAGCTGTTTTTT. Translation gives CASSLGTGELFF. Together with reference TRBV28 and TRBJ2-2, the CDR3 gives the full variable domain: DVKVTQSSRYLVKRTGEKVFLECVQDMDHENMFWYRQDPGLGLRLIYFSYDVKMKEKGDIPEGYSVSREKKERFSLILESASTNQTSMYLCASSLGTGELFFGEGSRLTVL.